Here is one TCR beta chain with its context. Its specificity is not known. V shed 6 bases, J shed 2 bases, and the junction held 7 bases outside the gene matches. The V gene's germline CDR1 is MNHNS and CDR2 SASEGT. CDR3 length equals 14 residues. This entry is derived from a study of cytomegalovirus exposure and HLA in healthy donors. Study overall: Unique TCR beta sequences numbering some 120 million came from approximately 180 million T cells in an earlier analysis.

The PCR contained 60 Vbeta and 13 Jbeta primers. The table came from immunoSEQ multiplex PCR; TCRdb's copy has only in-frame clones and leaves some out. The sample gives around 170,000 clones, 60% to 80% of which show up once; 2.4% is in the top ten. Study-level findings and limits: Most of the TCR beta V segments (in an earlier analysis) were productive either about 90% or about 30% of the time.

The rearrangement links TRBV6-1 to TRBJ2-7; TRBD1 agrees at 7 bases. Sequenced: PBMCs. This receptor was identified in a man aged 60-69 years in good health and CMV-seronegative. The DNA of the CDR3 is TGTGCCAGCAGAGACAGGGAAGTCCCCTACGAGCAGTACTTC. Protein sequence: CASRDREVPYEQYF.